Listed here are 13 T cell receptor beta chains from one sample, sequenced in a study of Ad26.COV2.S vaccination and SARS-CoV-2 variants. The repertoire was sequenced with immunoSEQ multiplex PCR; TCRdb's copy has only in-frame clones and lacks some. The table lists around 450,000 clones, about 88% of them singletons. Treatment in this sample: 15 to 20 received Ad26.COV2.S at low or high dose, single or two shots; several received placebo; per-sample allocation not given. Sampling was performed 63 days after the first vaccine or placebo injection. Specimen: peripheral blood, collected in a trial of Ad26.COV2.S vaccine versus placebo. The receptor source for this set is a person between 18 and 59 years old who received the Ad26.COV2.S COVID-19 vaccine or a placebo.

CDR3: CASSLGDNTEAFF. For the CDR3, the DNA is TGTGCCAGCAGCTTGGGGGACAACACTGAAGCTTTCTTT. This chain uses TRBV5-4 with TRBJ1-1; a weak D match, TRBD1 (5 bases). Germline V gene data show CDR1 as SGHNT and CDR2 as YYREEE (reference sequence). The CDR3 consists of 13 residues. V was clipped by 0 bases and J by 2 bases, with 5 bases between them.

The chain joins TRBV6-2 or TRBV6-3 to TRBJ1-1; a weak D match, TRBD1 (6 bases). Germline CDR1 and CDR2: MNHEY and SVGEGT. This CDR3 contains 16 residues. Trimming removed 6 bases at V and 0 bases at J, with 17 bases between. CDR3 residues: CASSPYSTGMNTEAFF. The DNA for the CDR3 is TGTGCCAGCAGCCCCTACTCGACAGGCATGAACACTGAAGCTTTCTTT.

The rearrangement joins TRBV9 to TRBJ1-5; no clear D gene. V shed 7 bases and J shed 6 bases, with 17 bases lying between them. The V gene's germline CDR1 is SGDLS and CDR2 YYNGEE. The CDR3 sequence is 14 residues long. For the CDR3, the DNA is TGTGCCAGCGGGAAGGGTCCCGGGGTTCAGCCCCAGCATTTT. Translating it yields CASGKGPGVQPQHF.

The chain joins TRBV4-3 to TRBJ1-1; TRBD1 matches at 9 bases. V gave up 0 bases and J gave up 5 bases; unmatched junction bases: 10. This CDR3 region has 17 residues. Per germline, CDR1 LGHNA and CDR2 YSLEER. CDR3: CASSQDWRQGEDTEAFF. The CDR3 DNA reads as TGCGCCAGCAGCCAAGATTGGCGACAGGGGGAAGATACTGAAGCTTTCTTT.

This chain links TRBV18 with TRBJ1-1; D ambiguous. This CDR3 spans 14 amino acids. Trimming took 3 bases from V and 1 from J, leaving 9 bases between them. The germline gives CDR1 KGHSH, CDR2 LQKENI. The CDR3 DNA sequence: TGTGCCAGCTCACCGATGACGGGGAACACTGAAGCTTTCTTT. Encoded protein: CASSPMTGNTEAFF. Full variable domain (outside the CDR3, taken from reference TRBV18 and TRBJ1-1): NAGVMQNPRHLVRRRGQEARLRCSPMKGHSHVYWYRQLPEEGLKFMVYLQKENIIDESGMPKERFSAEFPKEGPSILRIQQVVRGDSAAYFCASSPMTGNTEAFFGQGTRLTVV.

The chain is built from TRBV6-5 and TRBJ1-5, with a weak D call TRBD1 (5 bases). The length of the CDR3 is 13 residues. V gave up 4 bases and J gave up 7 bases, with 11 bases separating them. Germline V gene lookup returns CDR1 MNHEY and CDR2 SVGAGI. CDR3 in amino acids: CASSLRGSQPQHF. CDR3 coding DNA: TGTGCCAGCAGTTTAAGGGGAAGCCAGCCCCAGCATTTT.

This clone was counted a single time. J is TRBJ2-3 and V is TRBV28; 10 bases match TRBD1. The germline CDR1 and CDR2 sequences are MDHEN and SYDVKM. CDR3 length: 17 amino acids. Trimming cost V 3 bases and J 3 bases; bases outside gene matches: 9. This CDR3 reads CASSFPPGQGMTDTQYF. The CDR3 DNA reads as TGTGCCAGCAGTTTCCCCCCGGGACAGGGGATGACAGATACGCAGTATTTT.

This sequence joins TRBV9 and TRBJ1-4, with D uncertain. V gave up 0 bases and J gave up 7 bases, with 1 base separating them. The CDR3 consists of 11 residues. Per the germline V gene, CDR1 is SGDLS and CDR2 is YYNGEE. CDR3 loop: CASSVVEKLFF. The CDR3 region has the DNA TGTGCCAGCAGCGTAGTTGAAAAACTGTTTTTT.

V usage is TRBV29-1 and J usage is TRBJ1-5; D is undetermined. The V end was cut by 1 base, the J end by 6 bases, with 4 bases between. The CDR3 length is 11 residues. The germline V gene encodes CDR1 SQVTM and CDR2 ANQGSEA. The CDR3 region is CSVEGPQPQHF. CDR3 nucleotide sequence: TGCAGCGTTGAAGGGCCTCAGCCCCAGCATTTT. Full variable domain (outside the CDR3, taken from reference TRBV29-1 and TRBJ1-5): SAVISQKPSRDICQRGTSLTIQCQVDSQVTMMFWYRQQPGQSLTLIATANQGSEATYESGFVIDKFPISRPNLTFSTLTVSNMSPEDSSIYLCSVEGPQPQHFGDGTRLSIL.

This clone was detected once. The gene calls are TRBV19 and TRBJ1-2, with D uncertain. Germline V gives CDR1 LNHDA, CDR2 SQIVND (reference sequence). The CDR3 runs to 15 residues. Between the trimmed V and J ends, which lost 1 base and 3 bases, there was a span of 12 bases. CDR3 sequence: CASSIGRTDYYGYTF. CDR3 DNA: TGTGCCAGTAGTATAGGGCGGACGGATTACTATGGCTACACCTTC.

The rearrangement uses TRBV11-2 and TRBJ1-3, with D unclear. This CDR3 has 12 residues. In germline, CDR1 is SGHAT, CDR2 FQNNGV. The V gene lost 8 bases and the J gene lost 6 bases, with 11 bases spanning the gap. The CDR3 protein is CASREVVNTIYF. CDR3 nucleotides: TGTGCCAGCCGAGAGGTGGTAAACACCATATATTTT. The full variable domain, in which reference TRBV11-2 and TRBJ1-3 provide the parts outside the CDR3, is EAGVAQSPRYKIIEKRQSVAFWCNPISGHATLYWYQQILGQGPKLLIQFQNNGVVDDSQLPKDRFSAERLKGVDSTLKIQPAKLEDSAVYLCASREVVNTIYFGEGSWLTVV.

The genes are TRBV11-3 and TRBJ2-5; tentatively, D is TRBD2 (5 bases). Trimming pared 5 bases from V and 3 bases from J, leaving 13 bases between. This CDR3 comprises 14 residues. Looked up from germline, CDR1 is SGHNT and CDR2 is YENEEA. The CDR3 nucleotides are TGTGCCAGCAGCCCTGGAGCGGCGGAAGAGACCCAGTACTTC. Encoded protein: CASSPGAAEETQYF.

The CDR3 spells CASSQGYWADGYTF. CDR3 DNA sequence: TGTGCCAGCAGCCAAGGATACTGGGCGGATGGCTACACCTTC. V gene TRBV14 combines with J gene TRBJ1-2; the D is unclear. Looked up from germline, CDR1 is SGHDN and CDR2 is FVKESK. The CDR3 covers 14 residues. V lost 1 base, J lost 6 bases, and 12 bases lay in between.